This T cell receptor beta chain was recorded in a study of blood T cells in healthy people across ages. Findings and caveats of the study: Higher diversity and more naive CD4+ cells were features of long-lived donors, compared to aged donors. Investigators treated diversity estimates from one million T cells as underestimates.

This clonotype occurred once. The target antigen is unknown. This may stem from a read error, because a much larger clone lies one nucleotide away. V lost 1 base to trimming and J lost 0 bases, with 12 bases between them. Germline loops: CDR1 DFQATT, CDR2 SNEGSKA (reference sequence). The CDR3 consists of 15 residues. The use of a sample-barcoded 5' primer and a J-beta primer mix characterized a second PCR of roughly 6 to 11 cycles. TCRdb itself ran the 5' RACE reads through MiXCR, one entry per CDR3 protein. There are approximately 1,000,000 distinct CDR3 sequences in the sample; more than 30% occur only once, and 10% to 15% lies in the top ten.

This rearrangement joins TRBV20-1 to TRBJ1-2; D gene uncertain. The TCR originated in a man in his late teens or twenties in good health. Material: blood. Here the CDR3 DNA reads TGCAGTGCTAGAGGTTACATGAGTTCTAACTATGGCTACACCTTC. It codes for CSARGYMSSNYGYTF.